This is a list of T cell receptor beta chains from one sample in a study of shared clonotypes between healthy human individuals. Assay: immunoSEQ multiplex PCR; the TCRdb copy retains only in-frame clones and omits some. The sample includes about 2,200,000 clones, about 92% of them seen just once. Sample: naive CD8+ T cells from PBMCs. Receptors were obtained from a man between 18 and 29 years old in good health. Some clones in this sample may be carry-over from other donors' samples. The CDR3 runs from the conserved cysteine through the conserved F or W. D genes are given only for firm matches. The size entry is marked missing in some rows and otherwise reads once, few, many or a size class.

>TRBV7-9|NA|NA|TRBJ2-5|14
TGTGCCAGCAGCCCGACGCAGGGTCCGGAGACCCAGTACTTC
CASSPTQGPETQYF
>TRBV15|NA|NA|TRBJ2-7|12
TGTGCCACCAGCATAGGCTTTTACGAGCAGTACTTC
CATSIGFYEQYF
>TRBV29-1|NA|NA|TRBJ1-2|13
TGCAGCGTAGCTGGCGGGACATCGGATGGCTACACCTTC
CSVAGGTSDGYTF
>TRBV2|NA|few|TRBJ1-2|12
TGTGCCAGCGAAGGACTACTCTATGGCTACACCTTC
CASEGLLYGYTF
>TRBV18|TRBD1|once|TRBJ2-3|14
TGTGCCAGCTCACCGGACAGGGGAGGAGATACGCAGTATTTT
CASSPDRGGDTQYF
>TRBV28|TRBD1|NA|TRBJ2-3|16
TGTGCCAGCAGGGGGAGAGGACAGGGGTGGACAGATACGCAGTATTTT
CASRGRGQGWTDTQYF
>TRBV6-1|NA|NA|TRBJ2-1|15
TGTGCCAGCAGTGAAACCGGGGCAGGCTACAATGAGCAGTTCTTC
CASSETGAGYNEQFF
>TRBV6-5|TRBD2|NA|TRBJ2-1|16
TGTGCCAGCAGTTACTCGAGCGGGGAGGCCTACAATGAGCAGTTCTTC
CASSYSSGEAYNEQFF
>TRBV10-3|NA|NA|TRBJ2-3|16
TGTGCCATCAGTGATCCGGGAGTTACTGGAACAGATACGCAGTATTTT
CAISDPGVTGTDTQYF
>TRBV30|TRBD2|few|TRBJ2-1|14
TGTGCCTGGAGTCGGAGCGGGGGCTACAATGAGCAGTTCTTC
CAWSRSGGYNEQFF
>TRBV9|NA|few|TRBJ1-1|13
TGTGCCAGCAGCGAGGCGGCGACAGAAGAAGCTTTCTTT
CASSEAATEEAFF
>TRBV9|NA|NA|TRBJ2-3|18
TGTGCCAGCACCCGCTTGGGGGAGTACGCTCTGGGCACAGATACGCAGTATTTT
CASTRLGEYALGTDTQYF
>TRBV6-4|TRBD2|once|TRBJ2-1|15
TGTGCCAGCAGTCAGGGACTAGCGGGCCACAATGAGCAGTTCTTC
CASSQGLAGHNEQFF
>TRBV27|NA|NA|TRBJ2-5|14
TGTGCCAGCAGTATAAGAAAGGGGGGAGAGACCCAGTACTTC
CASSIRKGGETQYF
>TRBV11-2|NA|NA|TRBJ1-5|16
TGTGCCAGCAGCTTAGGGGACATAAATAGCAATCAGCCCCAGCATTTT
CASSLGDINSNQPQHF
>TRBV5-5|TRBD1|NA|TRBJ2-3|15
TGTGCCAGCAGCCCCGGACAGGCTGACACAGATACGCAGTATTTT
CASSPGQADTDTQYF
>TRBV29-1|TRBD2|NA|TRBJ2-2|14
TGCAGCGTTCCTGGACTAGCTACTTCCGGGGAGCTGTTTTTT
CSVPGLATSGELFF
>TRBV27|TRBD1|once|TRBJ2-1|15
TGTGCCAGCAGATACGGACAGGCCCCAGGCGATGAGCAGTTCTTC
CASRYGQAPGDEQFF
>TRBV5-8|NA|NA|TRBJ1-1|12
TGTGCCCGTCTAGGCCAGAACACTGAAGCTTTCTTT
CARLGQNTEAFF
>TRBV27|NA|few|TRBJ1-5|14
TGTGCCAGCAGTTCAATAGGGAGTAATCAGCCCCAGCATTTT
CASSSIGSNQPQHF
>TRBV7-2|TRBD1|NA|TRBJ2-7|14
TGTGCCAGCACCCCGACAGGGGGCTGGTACGAGCAGTACTTC
CASTPTGGWYEQYF
>TRBV5-1|NA|NA|TRBJ2-2|15
TGCGCCAGCCAGGCCAAGGGAAGGTACACCGGGGAGCTGTTTTTT
CASQAKGRYTGELFF
>TRBV5-1|TRBD2|NA|TRBJ2-7|18
TGCGCCAGCAGCTTGCGACTAGCGGGAGGGACAGTTCCATACGAGCAGTACTTC
CASSLRLAGGTVPYEQYF
>TRBV7-2|TRBD2|NA|TRBJ2-7|17
TGTGCCAGCAGTTACGGACTAGCGGGAGGGCCCTTTGACGAGCAGTACTTC
CASSYGLAGGPFDEQYF
>TRBV28|NA|NA|TRBJ1-5|14
TGTGCCAGCAGTTTATTGGAAGGAAATCAGCCCCAGCATTTT
CASSLLEGNQPQHF